A selection of T cell receptor beta chains follows, all from one sample in a study of cytomegalovirus exposure and HLA in healthy donors. The method was immunoSEQ multiplex PCR; TCRdb's version includes in-frame clones alone and lacks a portion of them. The data hold 180,000 or so clones, with 84% observed a single time. Sequencing was done on a sample of PBMCs. Every receptor here comes from a young woman in good health and CMV-seropositive. Both conserved end residues are part of each CDR3. D genes are given only for firm matches. Size values are once, few and many counts, or a class for expanded clones, and some rows have none.

clone_size j_call cdr3_length d_call v_call cdr3_nt cdr3_aa
NA TRBJ2-7 15 NA TRBV6-1 TGTGCCAGCAGTGAAGGGCGGGCGCACACCTACGAGCAGTACTTC CASSEGRAHTYEQYF
few TRBJ2-7 16 TRBD1 TRBV10-3 TGTGCCATCAGTGAGCCGGGACAGGGCAAGACCTACGAGCAGTACTTC CAISEPGQGKTYEQYF
NA TRBJ2-1 15 TRBD2 TRBV5-1 TGCGCCAGCAGCCCGGGACTAGCGGGCCTCAATGAGCAGTTCTTC CASSPGLAGLNEQFF
once TRBJ2-1 14 TRBD1 TRBV2 TGTGCCGTCATGGGGACAGGGGCCTACAATGAGCAGTTCTTC CAVMGTGAYNEQFF
NA TRBJ1-5 14 NA TRBV7-6 TGTGCCAGCAGCTTTGGTACAGGGCGACAGCCCCAGCATTTT CASSFGTGRQPQHF
NA TRBJ1-2 14 NA TRBV6-6 TGTGCCAGCAGTTACCAGGCACAGTACTCGGGCTACACCTTC CASSYQAQYSGYTF
NA TRBJ2-3 14 NA TRBV11-3 TGTGCCAGCAGCTTAGGCGGAAGCACAGATACGCAGTATTTT CASSLGGSTDTQYF
NA TRBJ1-1 12 NA TRBV6-1 TGTGCCACGTGGTACAGGAACACTGAAGCTTTCTTT CATWYRNTEAFF
NA TRBJ2-2 13 NA TRBV15 TGTGCCACCAGCGGTAGATTGTCCGGGGAGCTGTTTTTT CATSGRLSGELFF
NA TRBJ1-1 15 NA TRBV6-6 TGTGCCAGCAGCCCCGCCGACAGATTGAACACTGAAGCTTTCTTT CASSPADRLNTEAFF
NA TRBJ2-6 13 NA TRBV5-1 TGCGCCAGCAGCCCATCTGGGGCCAACGTCCTGACTTTC CASSPSGANVLTF